One and the same sample provided the 13 T cell receptor beta chains below, sequenced in a study of low-dose radiotherapy and immunotherapy resistance in tumors. TRAV and TRBV primers primed cDNA for both TCRalpha and TCRbeta. Both a constant-region primer and a V-primer adapter served to amplify TCRs across about 20 PCR cycles. TCRdb re-called the reads with MiXCR, one entry per CDR3 protein. This sample carries thousands of distinct CDR3 sequences, about 57% of them seen once, and the ten largest clones take roughly 12%. These receptors came from a human donor with advanced metastatic prostate, ovarian, gallbladder or colorectal cancer (not recorded which). This table probably holds off-target reads from a library built for another chain.

This sequence joins TRBV28 and TRBJ2-7; TRBD2 matches at 9 bases. The V gene end was trimmed by 5 bases and the J gene end by 3 bases; junction bases not matched to a gene: 5. The CDR3 has 14 amino acids. Germline V gene sequence: CDR1 MDHEN, CDR2 SYDVKM. The CDR3 sequence is CASSISGGSYEQYF. DNA for the CDR3: TGTGCCAGCAGTATCAGCGGGGGGAGCTACGAGCAGTACTTC.

The rearrangement uses TRBV29-1 and TRBJ2-2; either TRBD1 or TRBD2 may fit D (6 bases each). CDR3 length: 16 residues. Germline V gives CDR1 SQVTM, CDR2 ANQGSEA. Trimming removed 3 bases from V and 2 bases from J, with 16 bases in between. Here the CDR3 reads CSVEPRSGGNTGELFF. CDR3 DNA sequence: TGCAGCGTTGAGCCCAGATCCGGGGGCAACACCGGGGAGCTGTTTTTT.

V usage is TRBV7-2 and J usage is TRBJ2-5; D may be TRBD2 (5 bases). Germline CDR1 is SGHTA and CDR2 is FQGNSA. The CDR3 loop spans 14 amino acids. V gave up 4 bases and J gave up 4 bases, with 13 bases separating them. CDR3 bases: TGTGCCAGCAGCTACGGGCGGACTGGAGAGACCCAGTACTTC. Translating gives CASSYGRTGETQYF.

The rearrangement joins TRBV29-1 to TRBJ2-3; 10 bases are a match to TRBD1. The CDR3 consists of 13 residues. J lost 4 bases, V lost 7 bases, and 5 bases had no gene match. Per the germline V gene, CDR1 is SQVTM and CDR2 is ANQGSEA. The CDR3 protein is CSAVGQGPDTQYF. The DNA for the CDR3 is TGCAGCGCTGTGGGACAGGGGCCAGATACGCAGTATTTT.

The chain recombines TRBV20-1 with TRBJ2-1, with 9 bases identical to TRBD2. The germline gives CDR1 DFQATT, CDR2 SNEGSKA (reference sequence). The CDR3 runs to 17 residues. The J segment lost 2 bases and the V segment lost 0 bases, leaving 8 bases of the junction unmatched. The chain's CDR3 is CSARDLLRGGTYNEQFF. For the CDR3, the DNA is TGCAGTGCTAGAGATCTACTGCGGGGGGGCACCTACAATGAGCAGTTCTTC.

This CDR3 is CASSLYRFLNPSGGETNYGYTF. CDR3 nucleotide sequence: TGTGCCAGCAGCTTATATAGGTTTCTCAACCCCTCTGGCGGAGAAACTAACTATGGCTACACCTTC. The chain carries TRBV7-8 and TRBJ1-2; D uncertain. Germline V CDR1 and CDR2: SGHVS, FQNEAQ. The CDR3 runs 22 residues. The ends were cut back, 2 bases at V and 0 bases at J, with 31 bases in the middle.

The chain carries TRBV10-3 and TRBJ2-1, with 9 bases identical to TRBD2. CDR1 and CDR2 (germline): ENHRY, SYGVKD. J was trimmed by 4 bases and V by 4 bases; bases with no gene match: 2. The CDR3 consists of 14 residues. CDR3 loop: CAISAAGGYNEQFF. CDR3 bases: TGTGCCATCAGTGCCGCGGGAGGGTACAATGAGCAGTTCTTC.

The CDR3 DNA sequence: TGTGCCAGCAGTTTAGCGTTTGGTCAGCCCCAGCATTTT. Translating gives CASSLAFGQPQHF. The chain combines TRBV12-3 or TRBV12-4 with TRBJ1-5; D not certain. This CDR3 is built from 13 residues. Trimming cost V 0 bases and J 6 bases, with 6 bases left between them.

This clonotype was observed a single time. The gene calls are TRBV19 and TRBJ2-7; no reliable D call. V lost 1 base and J lost 0, with 4 bases in between. From germline, CDR1 is LNHDA and CDR2 SQIVND (reference sequence). The CDR3 extends over 13 amino acids. This CDR3 reads CASSIVDSYEQYF. The CDR3 DNA reads TGTGCCAGTAGTATAGTGGACTCCTACGAGCAGTACTTC.

The rearrangement uses TRBV18 and TRBJ2-7; D is unresolved. Deletions cut 1 base from V and 4 bases from J, with 8 bases between. CDR1 is KGHSH, CDR2 LQKENI, per germline. The CDR3 loop spans 13 amino acids. The CDR3 region has the DNA TGTGCCAGCTCACCACTCCAAAGTTACGAGCAGTACTTC. Protein sequence: CASSPLQSYEQYF.

The V and J genes are TRBV2 and TRBJ2-7, with D perhaps matching TRBD1 (5 bases). Germline V gene sequence: CDR1 SNHLY, CDR2 FYNNEI. CDR3 length: 13 amino acids. V was clipped by 3 bases and J by 7 bases, with 13 bases between them. The chain's CDR3 is CASSEPGPGEQYF. The CDR3 region has the DNA TGTGCCAGCAGTGAGCCAGGGCCTGGGGAGCAGTACTTC.

The CDR3 loop reads CASSFGDRPYNEQFF. As DNA, the CDR3 is TGTGCCAGCAGCTTTGGGGACAGGCCCTACAATGAGCAGTTCTTC. The chain has TRBV5-4 and TRBJ2-1; TRBD1 aligns across 8 bases. The germline gives CDR1 SGHNT, CDR2 YYREEE (reference sequence). The CDR3 runs to 15 residues. V lost 2 bases and J lost 2; bases outside the gene matches: 3.

The rearrangement joins TRBV28 to TRBJ2-2; D assignment may be TRBD1 or TRBD2 (6 bases each). The CDR3 has 16 residues. From germline, CDR1 is MDHEN and CDR2 SYDVKM. The V end was cut by 4 bases, the J end by 4 bases, with 16 bases between. Written as DNA, the CDR3 is TGTGCCAGCAGTTCCTCGGGGGCGCAAGCCACCGGGGAGCTGTTTTTT. It translates to CASSSSGAQATGELFF.